These 27 T cell receptor beta chains share one sample of origin, sequenced in a study of blood T cells in healthy people across ages. Through a sample-barcoded 5' primer and a J-beta primer mix, a second PCR was run for roughly 6 to 12 cycles. Each CDR3 protein gets one entry after TCRdb re-called the 5' RACE reads with MiXCR. This table holds about 1.1 million distinct CDR3 sequences, 35% to 40% found once. Sequencing was done on a sample of blood. The receptor source for this set is a man between 18 and 35 years old in good health.

The sample holds a few counts of this clonotype. The chain combines TRBV4-3 with TRBJ2-5; possible D gene TRBD2, 6 bases. Trimming left V 9 bases short and J 5 bases short, with 19 bases between. The germline gives CDR1 LGHNA, CDR2 YSLEER. The CDR3 runs to 14 residues. CDR3 loop: CARILLDLAETQYF. For the CDR3, the DNA is TGCGCCAGGATCCTCTTGGACCTAGCGGAGACCCAGTACTTC.

This chain connects TRBV7-9 to TRBJ1-2; D unresolved. This CDR3 contains 12 residues. Trimming removed 5 bases from V and 3 bases from J, with 7 bases in between. The germline CDR1 and CDR2 sequences are SEHNR and FQNEAQ (reference sequence). The CDR3: CASSLEHYGYTF. Here the CDR3 DNA reads TGTGCCAGCAGCCTCGAGCACTATGGCTACACCTTC.

The chain joins TRBV4-1 to TRBJ1-4; no clear D gene. The CDR3 runs 16 residues. V was cut by 3 bases and J by 0 bases, with 11 bases left in between. Germline-derived CDR1 and CDR2 are MGHRA and YSYEKL. As DNA, the CDR3 is TGCGCCAGCAGCCACCTTTCCACTGCAACTAATGAAAAACTGTTTTTT. Translation gives CASSHLSTATNEKLFF.

A few counts support this clonotype. The CDR3 DNA follows: TGTGCCAGCAGCCAGAGCCCCCGCGGAGCTTTCTTT. Residues: CASSQSPRGAFF. This chain connects TRBV7-9 to TRBJ1-1; D is undetermined. The CDR3 consists of 12 residues. Trimming removed 5 bases at V and 10 bases at J, with 14 bases between. Germline lookup yields CDR1 SEHNR and CDR2 FQNEAQ (reference sequence). Full variable domain (rest looked up from reference TRBV7-9 and TRBJ1-1): DTGVSQNPRHKITKRGQNVTFRCDPISEHNRLYWYRQTLGQGPEFLTYFQNEAQLEKSRLLSDRFSAERPKGSFSTLEIQRTEQGDSAMYLCASSQSPRGAFFGQGTRLTVV.

This chain joins TRBV7-9 and TRBJ1-4; D possibly corresponds to TRBD1 (6 bases). This CDR3 has 15 residues. Between the trimmed V and J ends, which lost 4 bases and 3 bases, there was a span of 12 bases. Germline CDR1 is SEHNR and CDR2 is FQNEAQ (reference sequence). The CDR3 loop reads CASSSNREANEKLFF. CDR3 bases: TGTGCCAGCAGCTCCAACAGGGAGGCTAATGAAAAACTGTTTTTT.

This clonotype occurred a few times. The chain links TRBV6-5 to TRBJ1-6; D is unclear. Germline CDR1 MNHEY, CDR2 SVGAGI. Trimming removed 6 bases from V and 5 bases from J, with 8 bases in between. The CDR3 is 13 residues long. CDR3 loop: CASRTDNNSPLHF. DNA of the CDR3: TGTGCCAGCAGAACAGACAATAATTCACCCCTCCACTTT.

The CDR3 sequence is CASSPRDLENTQYF. The CDR3 DNA is TGTGCCAGCAGCCCAAGGGACCTCGAGAATACGCAGTATTTT. The chain carries TRBV9 and TRBJ2-3, with D possibly called TRBD1 or TRBD2 (5 bases each). The germline V and J ends were trimmed by 4 bases and 7 bases, with 16 bases remaining between them. The CDR3 is 14 residues long. Germline CDR1 is SGDLS and CDR2 is YYNGEE.

This clonotype has just a few counts. The CDR3 coding sequence is TGCAGTGCTATCGCGACAGGGGCCTCTAGCACAGATACGCAGTATTTT. Protein sequence: CSAIATGASSTDTQYF. The V call is TRBV20-1, the J call TRBJ2-3; TRBD1 matches 8 bases. The CDR3 loop spans 16 amino acids. The germline CDR1 and CDR2 sequences are DFQATT and SNEGSKA (reference sequence). After removal of 4 bases from V and 0 bases from J, the junction contained 9 bases not matched to a gene.

This rearrangement joins TRBV9 to TRBJ1-1; D not resolved. In germline, CDR1 is SGDLS, CDR2 YYNGEE. This CDR3 contains 14 residues. The ends were cut back, 1 base at V and 5 bases at J, with 12 bases in the middle. CDR3 loop: CASSVNGDGTEAFF. CDR3 DNA sequence: TGTGCCAGCAGCGTAAACGGGGATGGGACTGAAGCTTTCTTT.

The chain carries TRBV10-3 and TRBJ2-3, with D possibly being TRBD1 or TRBD2 (5 bases each). Trimming took off 6 bases at V and 5 bases at J, with 12 bases between the two ends. The CDR3 is made up of 13 amino acids. Per the germline V gene, CDR1 is ENHRY and CDR2 is SYGVKD. The CDR3 loop is CAISRGIEDTQYF. CDR3 nucleotides: TGTGCCATCAGCCGGGGCATAGAAGATACGCAGTATTTT.

This clonotype has more than one count but fewer than ten. The rearrangement joins TRBV7-2 to TRBJ1-2; TRBD1 is a possible D gene (5 bases). CDR3 length: 11 amino acids. Looked up from germline, CDR1 is SGHTA and CDR2 is FQGNSA. V lost 6 bases to trimming and J lost 8 bases, with 10 bases between them. As DNA, the CDR3 is TGTGCCAGCAGGTCAGGGTCCGGCTACACCTTC. Protein product: CASRSGSGYTF. The whole variable domain, filled in from reference TRBV7-2 and TRBJ1-2, reads GAGVSQSPSNKVTEKGKDVELRCDPISGHTALYWYRQSLGQGLEFLIYFQGNSAPDKSGLPSDRFSAERTGGSVSTLTIQRTQQEDSAVYLCASRSGSGYTFGSGTRLTVV.

This sequence joins TRBV15 and TRBJ2-1, with 8 bases fitting TRBD1. The CDR3 sequence is 14 residues long. With 4 bases clipped from V and 10 bases from J, the junction kept 9 bases outside the gene matches. The germline V gene has CDR1 LNHNV and CDR2 YYDKDF (reference sequence). Written as DNA, the CDR3 is TGTGCCACCAGCAAACCCGGACAGGGTGGGGAGCAGTTCTTC. It specifies CATSKPGQGGEQFF.

This clonotype appeared a few times. The rearrangement joins TRBV3-1 to TRBJ1-2; possibly TRBD1 for D (6 bases). There are 19 residues in the CDR3. Germline V gene sequence: CDR1 LGHDT, CDR2 YNNKEL (reference sequence). The V and J ends lost 4 bases and 1 base respectively, with 25 bases between them. DNA for the CDR3: TGTGCCAGCAGCCGAAATACCGAGGAACGGGGGGGGCTTAACTATGGCTACACCTTC. Protein: CASSRNTEERGGLNYGYTF.

This clonotype was picked up a small number of times. The chain combines TRBV28 with TRBJ2-1; D remains ambiguous. The assigned J gene may be wrong: the sequence end matches TRBJ2-7 better. CDR1 and CDR2 (germline): MDHEN, SYDVKM. This CDR3 comprises 13 residues. CDR3 in DNA: TGTGCCAGCAGGATGACTCTTTACAATGAGCAGTACTTC. Amino acids: CASRMTLYNEQYF.

The chain employs TRBV25-1 and TRBJ2-3; D not resolved. Between the trimmed V and J ends, which lost 7 bases and 3 bases, there was a span of 20 bases. The CDR3 consists of 16 residues. Germline V lookup: CDR1 MGHDK, CDR2 SYGVNS. The CDR3 coding sequence is TGTGCCAGCAATACGATCGCCCAGCATGGGACAGATACGCAGTATTTT. It is translated as CASNTIAQHGTDTQYF. Filled out from reference TRBV25-1 and TRBJ2-3, the complete variable domain reads EADIYQTPRYLVIGTGKKITLECSQTMGHDKMYWYQQDPGMELHLIHYSYGVNSTEKGDLSSESTVSRIRTEHFPLTLESARPSHTSQYLCASNTIAQHGTDTQYFGPGTRLTVL.

The genes are TRBV20-1 and TRBJ1-5; 8 bases fit TRBD1. Germline CDR1 reads DFQATT; CDR2 reads SNEGSKA (reference sequence). CDR3 length equals 16 residues. The CDR3 DNA reads TGCAGCTCGGTGTCAGGGGGCGGGGTAGGCAATCAGCCCCAGCATTTT. It yields the protein CSSVSGGGVGNQPQHF.

This chain connects TRBV12-3 or TRBV12-4 to TRBJ2-7; the D gene is possibly TRBD1 (5 bases). V shed 5 bases and J shed 5 bases, with 13 bases lying between them. The length of the CDR3 is 13 residues. The DNA for the CDR3 is TGTGCCAGCAGTCCCGACAGTCCCAACGAGCAGTACTTC. This codes for CASSPDSPNEQYF.

The chain carries TRBV6-1 and TRBJ1-2; D gene uncertain. V was pared by 11 bases and J by 3 bases, with 22 bases between. This CDR3 contains 15 residues. From germline, CDR1 is MNHNS and CDR2 SASEGT. The CDR3 DNA reads as TGTGCCGGCACCCAGTTAGCAGGCTTATACTATGGCTACACCTTC. Amino acid sequence: CAGTQLAGLYYGYTF.

This clonotype was seen a few times. The gene calls are TRBV6-6 and TRBJ2-1; 7 bases map to TRBD2. Losses at the gene ends were 8 bases for V and 2 bases for J; bases not matched to a gene: 6. Germline assignment: CDR1 MNHNY and CDR2 SVGAGI (reference sequence). This CDR3 has 14 residues. CDR3: CASWGGGAYNEQFF. The CDR3 DNA sequence: TGTGCCAGCTGGGGCGGGGGTGCCTACAATGAGCAGTTCTTC.

This chain uses TRBV14 with TRBJ1-1; D not certain. The CDR3 runs 14 residues. Trimming took 1 base from V and 5 from J, leaving 11 bases between them. Germline CDR1 is SGHDN and CDR2 is FVKESK. This CDR3 reads CASSQVWGRTEAFF. CDR3 nucleotide sequence: TGTGCCAGCAGCCAAGTTTGGGGTAGGACTGAAGCTTTCTTT.

This chain connects TRBV6-1 to TRBJ1-5; no firm D call. Germline CDR1 reads MNHNS; CDR2 reads SASEGT. V lost 2 bases, J lost 11 bases, and 19 bases lay in between. The CDR3 spans 15 residues. The DNA of the CDR3 is TGTGCCAGCAGTGAAACCACAGTCCCTGTTTGGACCCAGCATTTT. As protein: CASSETTVPVWTQHF.

The genes are TRBV21-1 and TRBJ1-2. TRBV21-1 corresponds to a pseudogene. This CDR3 region has 13 residues. For the CDR3, the DNA is TGTGCCAGCAGCAATACGGAAACCTATGGCTACACCTTC. Encoded protein: CASSNTETYGYTF.

This rearrangement joins TRBV10-3 to TRBJ2-1; D remains unclear. The CDR3 covers 13 residues. The germline CDR1 and CDR2 sequences are ENHRY and SYGVKD. Trimming cost V 3 bases and J 13 bases, with 16 bases left between them. For the CDR3, the DNA is TGTGCCATCAGTGAAGGAGCCCAAGAGACCCAGTTCTTC. Translated: CAISEGAQETQFF.

This chain connects TRBV6-2 or TRBV6-3 to TRBJ1-2; D not resolved. Germline CDR1 and CDR2: MNHEY and SVGEGT. Trimming removed 5 bases at V and 4 bases at J, with 5 bases between. This CDR3 comprises 11 residues. This chain's CDR3 is CASSRIYGYTF. Written as DNA, the CDR3 is TGTGCCAGCAGTCGTATCTATGGCTACACCTTC.

J is TRBJ2-7 and V is TRBV7-2, with D unclear. The end of the DNA aligns better with TRBJ2-5, so the J call may be wrong. The germline V gene has CDR1 SGHTA and CDR2 FQGNSA. The CDR3 is made up of 12 amino acids. The CDR3 sequence is CASSSSTETQYF. The CDR3 DNA sequence: TGTGCCAGCAGCTCCTCCACGGAGACCCAGTACTTC.

This clonotype was seen a few times. The chain employs TRBV10-3 and TRBJ2-7; a weak D match, TRBD2 (6 bases). V dropped 4 bases and J dropped 3 bases, with 10 bases sitting between them. Germline V gene sequence: CDR1 ENHRY, CDR2 SYGVKD. The CDR3 length is 13 residues. CDR3 coding DNA: TGTGCCATCAGTGCATGGGGGGACTACGAGCAGTACTTC. Translation: CAISAWGDYEQYF.

This clonotype appeared a few times. The gene calls are TRBV12-3 or TRBV12-4 and TRBJ2-7, with 9 bases matching TRBD1. V lost 6 bases to trimming and J lost 6 bases; unmatched junction nucleotides: 6. The CDR3 extends over 13 amino acids. The CDR3 loop reads CASSPTGGSEQYF. CDR3 bases: TGTGCCAGCAGCCCGACAGGGGGGAGCGAGCAGTACTTC.